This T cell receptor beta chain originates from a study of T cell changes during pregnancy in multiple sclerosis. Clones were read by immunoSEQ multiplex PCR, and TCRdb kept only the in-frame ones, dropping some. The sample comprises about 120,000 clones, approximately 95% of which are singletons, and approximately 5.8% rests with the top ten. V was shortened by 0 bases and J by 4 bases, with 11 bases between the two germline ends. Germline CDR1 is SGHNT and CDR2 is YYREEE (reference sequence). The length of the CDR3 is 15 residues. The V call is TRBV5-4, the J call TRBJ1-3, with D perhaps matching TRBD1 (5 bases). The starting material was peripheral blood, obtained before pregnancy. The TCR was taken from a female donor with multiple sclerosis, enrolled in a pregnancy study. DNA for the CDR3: TGTGCCAGCAGCTTGGGGTCAGGGAGGGGAAACACCATATATTTT. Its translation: CASSLGSGRGNTIYF.